Each of the 27 T cell receptor beta chains below was sequenced from the same sample in a study of metastatic and nonmetastatic thyroid tumors. MiXCR reprocessed the PCR reads for TCRdb. This sample carries 53,000 or so clones, about 20% of them seen once, and the ten largest clones take roughly 3.7%. All patients were untreated before thyroid surgery. The sequenced material came from blood. These receptors all stem from a female donor with papillary thyroid cancer or a benign thyroid nodule (not recorded which). Some clones in this sample may be carry-over from other donors' samples.

The J gene is TRBJ2-7, the V gene TRBV12-3 or TRBV12-4; 11 positions agree with TRBD1. The CDR3 is 14 amino acids. Germline trimming cut 5 bases from V and 7 bases from J; bases unmatched to any gene: 7. CDR3 residues: CASSTEDRGREQYF. The CDR3 DNA is TGTGCCAGCAGTACAGAGGACAGGGGGCGAGAGCAGTACTTC.

This clone was seen at least ten times. The rearrangement uses TRBV29-1 and TRBJ1-2; 12 nucleotides line up with TRBD1. Per germline, CDR1 SQVTM and CDR2 ANQGSEA. V trimming: 3 bases; J trimming: 3 bases; junction bases outside the gene matches: 14. There are 18 residues in the CDR3. The CDR3 loop reads CSVDQSGTGGRLDYGYTF. CDR3 nucleotide sequence: TGCAGCGTTGATCAATCGGGGACAGGGGGCCGCCTTGACTATGGCTACACCTTC.

The table lists this clone with a few counts. One base away lies a much larger clone, so this may be a sequencing read error. V usage is TRBV5-6 and J usage is TRBJ2-1; TRBD2 might be the D (5 bases). Between the trimmed V and J ends, which lost 2 bases and 5 bases, there was a span of 14 bases. Germline lookup yields CDR1 SGHDT and CDR2 YYEEEE. The CDR3 runs 15 residues. The CDR3 spells CASSFNSENDNEQFF. The CDR3 region has the DNA TGTGCCAGCAGCTTCAATAGCGAGAACGACAATGAGCAGTTCTTC.

Many counts were recorded for this clone. This rearrangement joins TRBV6-1 to TRBJ2-5, with a tentative D call TRBD2 (6 bases). The V and J ends lost 6 bases and 2 bases respectively, with 13 bases between them. Germline V gene data show CDR1 as MNHNS and CDR2 as SASEGT. This CDR3 is built from 14 residues. The CDR3 loop reads CASRAGRVQETQYF. CDR3 DNA sequence: TGTGCCAGCAGGGCGGGACGAGTTCAAGAGACCCAGTACTTC.

This clone was seen at least ten times. V gene TRBV5-1 combines with J gene TRBJ2-7; D call uncertain. CDR1 and CDR2 from the germline V gene are SGHRS and YFSETQ. The CDR3 loop spans 14 amino acids. The germline V and J ends were trimmed by 2 bases and 2 bases, with 11 bases remaining between them. The CDR3: CASSFTPNTYEQYF. The CDR3 DNA sequence: TGCGCCAGCAGCTTCACACCTAATACCTACGAGCAGTACTTC.

This clone was detected ten times or more. The chain employs TRBV5-1 and TRBJ1-6, with D maybe TRBD1 (6 bases). Deletions cut 7 bases from V and 5 bases from J, with 10 bases between. The germline gives CDR1 SGHRS, CDR2 YFSETQ. The CDR3 spans 13 residues. This CDR3 reads CASQRGDNSPLHF. The CDR3 nucleotides read TGCGCCAGCCAAAGGGGGGATAATTCACCCCTCCACTTT. Variable domain in full (rest from reference TRBV5-1 and TRBJ1-6): KAGVTQTPRYLIKTRGQQVTLSCSPISGHRSVSWYQQTPGQGLQFLFEYFSETQRNKGNFPGRFSGRQFSNSRSEMNVSTLELGDSALYLCASQRGDNSPLHFGNGTRLTVT.

In this sample, this clone turned up many times. The chain couples TRBV5-1 to TRBJ2-7; possibly TRBD2 for D (5 bases). The ends were cut back, 3 bases at V and 1 base at J, with 11 bases in the middle. This CDR3 is 14 amino acids long. In germline, CDR1 is SGHRS, CDR2 YFSETQ. The CDR3, as DNA: TGCGCCAGCAGCTCCGACGGCGGGTCCTACGAGCAGTACTTC. Encoded protein: CASSSDGGSYEQYF.

The genes are TRBV11-2 and TRBJ2-1; 12 bases line up with TRBD2. Germline V gene lookup returns CDR1 SGHAT and CDR2 FQNNGV. The trim removed 4 bases at V and 9 bases at J, leaving 7 bases unmatched. This CDR3 is 15 amino acids long. In nucleotides, the CDR3 is TGTGCCAGCAGCTCCGGGACTAGCGGGCGAACTGAGCAGTTCTTC. Its translation: CASSSGTSGRTEQFF.

This clone was seen repeatedly, ten times or more. The chain couples TRBV7-9 to TRBJ2-7; unclear D gene. The CDR3 has 12 amino acids. V was shortened by 3 bases and J by 6 bases, with 9 bases between the two germline ends. Germline CDR1 reads SEHNR; CDR2 reads FQNEAQ (reference sequence). The CDR3 DNA reads TGTGCCAGCAGCTTTCTTGCCACCGAGCAGTACTTC. It codes for CASSFLATEQYF. Looking up the rest from reference TRBV7-9 and TRBJ2-7 gives the full variable domain: DTGVSQNPRHKITKRGQNVTFRCDPISEHNRLYWYRQTLGQGPEFLTYFQNEAQLEKSRLLSDRFSAERPKGSFSTLEIQRTEQGDSAMYLCASSFLATEQYFGPGTRLTVT.

This clone showed up many times. This chain uses TRBV7-9 with TRBJ2-5; 7 positions agree with TRBD2. Germline V gene sequence: CDR1 SEHNR, CDR2 FQNEAQ (reference sequence). The CDR3 has 14 amino acids. Germline trimming cut 2 bases from V and 2 bases from J; bases unmatched to any gene: 2. CDR3: CASSLKREQETQYF. In nucleotides, the CDR3 is TGTGCCAGCAGCTTAAAGCGGGAACAAGAGACCCAGTACTTC.

This clone came up many times. The V gene is TRBV6-1, the J gene TRBJ2-7; D perhaps matches TRBD1 (6 bases). The CDR3 runs 16 residues. Germline-derived CDR1 and CDR2 are MNHNS and SASEGT. The V and J ends lost 2 bases and 7 bases respectively, with 21 bases between them. This CDR3 reads CASSESLWGREGEQYF. The CDR3 DNA is TGTGCCAGCAGTGAATCCTTGTGGGGGCGAGAGGGGGAGCAGTACTTC.

This clone was counted at least ten times. The rearrangement uses TRBV20-1 and TRBJ2-1, with 8 bases identical to TRBD2. This CDR3 has 14 residues. V lost 4 bases and J lost 1; bases outside the gene matches: 3. Germline CDR1 reads DFQATT; CDR2 reads SNEGSKA (reference sequence). The CDR3 loop is CSAKIAGSYNEQFF. The CDR3 DNA sequence: TGCAGTGCTAAAATAGCGGGATCCTACAATGAGCAGTTCTTC.

This clone was recorded at least ten times. V usage is TRBV6-2 or TRBV6-3 and J usage is TRBJ2-4; 8 positions agree with TRBD2. Per germline, CDR1 MNHEY and CDR2 SVGEGT. V gave up 4 bases and J gave up 12 bases; unmatched junction bases: 8. CDR3 length: 13 residues. CDR3 residues: CASSLTRAGAQYF. The CDR3 coding sequence is TGTGCCAGCAGTTTAACAAGAGCGGGAGCTCAGTACTTC.

As concerns this clone: The junction departs from germline at one end; a sequencing error may be responsible. The V gene is TRBV27, the J gene TRBJ2-7; a possible D gene is TRBD2 (5 bases). Germline CDR1 and CDR2: MNHEY and SMNVEV (reference sequence). This CDR3 is built from 15 residues. The CDR3 DNA sequence: TGTGCCAGCAGTTCCGGCGGGCCTTACTCCTCCGAGCAGTACTTC. It yields the protein CASSSGGPYSSEQYF.

This clone appeared a single time. One junction end does not reproduce the germline sequence, and a read error may be involved. The chain is built from TRBV4-1 and TRBJ1-5; weak D call: TRBD1 (6 bases). From germline, CDR1 is MGHRA and CDR2 YSYEKL. This CDR3 has 18 amino acids. The CDR3 sequence: CASRQDGYRDQSNQPQHF. CDR3 coding DNA: TGCGCCAGCAGGCAAGATGGGTACAGGGACCAGAGCAATCAGCCCCAGCATTTT.

Ten or more counts support this clone. The V gene is TRBV7-2, the J gene TRBJ1-5; maybe TRBD1 (5 bases). The germline gives CDR1 SGHTA, CDR2 FQGNSA. The CDR3 extends over 16 amino acids. Trimming left V 4 bases short and J 0 bases short, with 13 bases between. The CDR3 DNA follows: TGTGCCAGCAGCTCCCGGGGGTTATCTAGCAATCAGCCCCAGCATTTT. Translated, it gives CASSSRGLSSNQPQHF.

CDR3 region: CASSLTWGGRNEQYF. The CDR3 DNA reads TGTGCCAGCAGTTTAACTTGGGGGGGGCGGAACGAGCAGTACTTC. V usage is TRBV27 and J usage is TRBJ2-7; weak D call: TRBD2 (7 bases). The CDR3 sequence is 15 residues long. The germline V gene has CDR1 MNHEY and CDR2 SMNVEV (reference sequence). The V and J ends lost 2 bases and 5 bases respectively, with 16 bases between them.

This clone was detected once. Germline is not matched at one junction end, which may reflect a read error. The rearrangement joins TRBV20-1 to TRBJ1-1, with D possibly TRBD1 on 6 matching bases. The CDR3 spans 13 residues. The germline V gene encodes CDR1 DFQATT and CDR2 SNEGSKA (reference sequence). In DNA form, the CDR3 reads TGCAGTCCAACAGGAGGACAGTATTATGAAGATTTCTTT. Its protein product is CSPTGGQYYEDFF.

Only a few counts were recorded for this clone. The chain couples TRBV7-9 to TRBJ1-1; D not resolved. The CDR3 length is 13 residues. V lost 6 bases, J lost 6 bases, and 14 bases lay in between. Germline V gene sequence: CDR1 SEHNR, CDR2 FQNEAQ (reference sequence). The CDR3: CASRITGPPEAFF. Here the CDR3 DNA reads TGTGCCAGCAGGATAACTGGACCGCCTGAAGCTTTCTTT.

This clone appeared many times. For the CDR3, the DNA is TGTGCCAGCAGCCCCGGACTAGCGGGACCAAATGAGCAGTTCTTC. As protein: CASSPGLAGPNEQFF. This chain uses TRBV11-1 with TRBJ2-1; 12 nucleotides agree with TRBD2. Trimming at V came to 5 bases and at J to 7 bases, leaving 6 bases not matched to a gene. Germline V gives CDR1 SGHAT, CDR2 FQDESV (reference sequence). This CDR3 region has 15 residues.

The V and J genes are TRBV11-2 and TRBJ2-1, with D unclear. V was cut by 5 bases and J by 6 bases, with 17 bases left in between. The V gene's germline CDR1 is SGHAT and CDR2 FQNNGV. The CDR3 is 15 amino acids. This CDR3 is CASSLRYGGANEQFF. In DNA, the CDR3 is TGTGCCAGCAGCCTCCGTTACGGCGGCGCCAATGAGCAGTTCTTC.

This clone was seen many times. This could be a read error, since a much larger clone is one nucleotide away. The sample contains more than one DNA sequence encoding this CDR3. The CDR3 spells CASRETRNSPLHF. The CDR3 nucleotides read TGTGCCAGCAGGGAGACACGCAATTCACCCCTCCACTTT. The chain links TRBV7-3 to TRBJ1-6; no clear D gene. The CDR3 consists of 13 residues. The V gene's germline CDR1 is SGHTA and CDR2 FQGTGA. V was shortened by 6 bases and J by 7 bases, with 10 bases between the two germline ends.

This clone showed up just once. Other DNA sequences from this sample encode an identical CDR3 as well. The chain has TRBV4-1 and TRBJ1-4; 9 positions agree with TRBD1. Unmatched junction bases numbered 15, after V lost 4 bases and J lost 12 bases. CDR1 is MGHRA, CDR2 YSYEKL, per germline. The CDR3 length is 16 residues. The CDR3: CASSRGTGGAFGELFF. The CDR3, as DNA: TGCGCCAGCAGCCGAGGTACAGGGGGCGCGTTCGGGGAACTGTTTTTT.

This clone turned up a few times. A much bigger clone sits one base away, suggesting this may be a read error. Other DNA sequences from this sample encode an identical CDR3 as well. V and J are TRBV6-1 and TRBJ2-5; maybe TRBD1 (5 bases). V was clipped by 11 bases and J by 4 bases, with 11 bases between them. Germline V gene lookup returns CDR1 MNHNS and CDR2 SASEGT. This CDR3 region has 11 residues. The CDR3 region is CAPGAVETQYF. Here the CDR3 DNA reads TGTGCCCCTGGGGCGGTAGAGACCCAGTACTTC.

Remarks on this clone: One junction end disagrees with the germline gene, perhaps due to a read error. This chain links TRBV5-1 with TRBJ2-7; D is possibly TRBD1 (5 bases). The CDR3 loop spans 12 amino acids. CDR1 is SGHRS and CDR2 is YFSETQ in the germline V gene. CDR3 nucleotides: TGCGCCAGCATCTTGCTGGGGCTCGAGCAGTACTTC. It yields the protein CASILLGLEQYF.

The rearrangement uses TRBV7-2 and TRBJ1-1, with D uncertain. V was trimmed by 6 bases and J by 6 bases, leaving 14 bases between them. This CDR3 has 13 residues. Germline V gene data show CDR1 as SGHTA and CDR2 as FQGNSA. The CDR3 protein is CASRLHMGSEAFF. The CDR3 bases are TGTGCCAGCAGGCTGCACATGGGCTCTGAAGCTTTCTTT. The full variable domain, its missing parts supplied by reference TRBV7-2 and TRBJ1-1, is GAGVSQSPSNKVTEKGKDVELRCDPISGHTALYWYRQSLGQGLEFLIYFQGNSAPDKSGLPSDRFSAERTGGSVSTLTIQRTQQEDSAVYLCASRLHMGSEAFFGQGTRLTVV.

A few counts support this clone. A read error is possible here, since a much larger clone lies one base away. The genes are TRBV10-3 and TRBJ2-2; unclear D gene. Germline CDR1 ENHRY, CDR2 SYGVKD. The CDR3 loop spans 16 amino acids. V lost 2 bases and J 4 bases, leaving 14 bases between the germline ends. The CDR3 here is CAISEGHALSTGELFF. For the CDR3, the DNA is TGTGCCATCAGTGAGGGTCATGCACTTTCCACCGGGGAGCTGTTTTTT.